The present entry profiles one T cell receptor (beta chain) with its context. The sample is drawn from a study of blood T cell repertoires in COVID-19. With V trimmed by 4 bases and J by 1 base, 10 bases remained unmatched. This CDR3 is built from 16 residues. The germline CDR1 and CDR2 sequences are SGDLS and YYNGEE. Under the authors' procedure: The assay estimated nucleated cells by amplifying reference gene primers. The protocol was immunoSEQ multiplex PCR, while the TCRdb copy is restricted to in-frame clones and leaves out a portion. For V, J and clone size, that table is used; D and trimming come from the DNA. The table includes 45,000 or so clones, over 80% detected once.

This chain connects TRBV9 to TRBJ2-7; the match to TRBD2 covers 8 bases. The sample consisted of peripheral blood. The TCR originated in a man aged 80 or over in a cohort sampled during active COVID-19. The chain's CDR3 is CASSSKLAEGSYEQYF. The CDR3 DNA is TGTGCCAGCAGCTCCAAACTAGCGGAGGGATCCTACGAGCAGTACTTC.